The 17 T cell receptor beta chains presented below share a single source sample, sequenced in a study of shared clonotypes between healthy human individuals (dated by TCRdb to 2019 to 2021). The library was built by means of the immunoSEQ multiplex PCR assay. As stored in TCRdb, this immuneACCESS dataset retains in-frame rearrangements with V and J assigned. A fraction of the clones does not appear; measured against another copy, unresolved V genes explain less than half of the discrepancy, and the remainder lacks a known reason. Counted in this sample were about 2,500,000 clones; roughly 92% of them appeared once. 0.11% to 0.15% of the sample is in the top ten clones. Sequencing was done on a sample of naive CD4+ T cells sorted from blood. What the cell subset or site label conveys for this sample: CD45RA+ positively selected. The source is a man in his late teens or twenties in good health.

This clone was seen a handful of times. This CDR3 is CASSREGTGHQPQHF. CDR3 DNA sequence: TGTGCCAGTAGTAGGGAAGGGACAGGGCATCAGCCCCAGCATTTT. This chain joins TRBV19 and TRBJ1-5, with 9 bases lining up with TRBD1. J was trimmed by 5 bases and V by 4 bases; bases with no gene match: 6. The CDR3 length is 15 residues. Germline V gives CDR1 LNHDA, CDR2 SQIVND (reference sequence).

The chain couples TRBV7-2 to TRBJ2-3, with D uncertain. The CDR3 spans 12 residues. The ends were cut back, 7 bases at V and 0 bases at J, with 5 bases in the middle. Germline CDR1 and CDR2: SGHTA and FQGNSA. The CDR3 loop is CASKLSTDTQYF. CDR3 nucleotides: TGTGCCAGCAAATTGAGCACAGATACGCAGTATTTT.

CDR3 loop: CASSLPGKNTEAFF. CDR3 in DNA: TGTGCCAGCAGTTTACCCGGGAAGAACACTGAAGCTTTCTTT. The V gene is TRBV28, the J gene TRBJ1-1; D gene ambiguous. From germline, CDR1 is MDHEN and CDR2 SYDVKM. V was shortened by 2 bases and J by 1 base, with 8 bases between the two germline ends. This CDR3 contains 14 residues.

This clone has just one count. The rearrangement joins TRBV28 to TRBJ1-6, with unresolved D. The CDR3 has 16 residues. Germline V gene sequence: CDR1 MDHEN, CDR2 SYDVKM. Trimming left V 4 bases short and J 7 bases short, with 17 bases between. The DNA for the CDR3 is TGTGCCAGCAGTTCACGTAGGACCTCGGGGAATTCACCCCTCCACTTT. It translates to CASSSRRTSGNSPLHF.

J is TRBJ2-2 and V is TRBV11-3; TRBD2 matches 15 bases. V lost 4 bases and J lost 9; bases outside the gene matches: 3. Germline CDR1 reads SGHNT; CDR2 reads YENEEA. The CDR3 contains 15 residues. The CDR3: CASSSGLAGGRELFF. The CDR3 bases are TGTGCCAGCAGCTCGGGACTAGCGGGAGGAAGGGAGCTGTTTTTT.

The CDR3 DNA follows: TGTGCCAGCAGTTTAACAGGCCACGAGCAGTACTTC. It codes for CASSLTGHEQYF. The chain employs TRBV28 and TRBJ2-7, with TRBD1 as a possible D gene (5 bases). Germline V gene data show CDR1 as MDHEN and CDR2 as SYDVKM. Between the trimmed V and J ends, which lost 2 bases and 5 bases, there was a span of 7 bases. The CDR3 runs to 12 residues.

The chain links TRBV30 to TRBJ2-1, with 15 bases matching TRBD2. The CDR3 runs to 20 residues. CDR1 is GTSNPN and CDR2 is SVGIG in the germline V gene (reference sequence). The ends lost 3 bases at V and 0 bases at J; junction bases unmatched: 12. The CDR3 region has the DNA TGTGCCTGGAGGCGAAATTGGACTAGCGGGAGGGCCGACTCCTACAATGAGCAGTTCTTC. Encoded protein: CAWRRNWTSGRADSYNEQFF. Supplemented by reference TRBV30 and TRBJ2-1, the full variable domain reads SQTIHQWPATLVQPVGSPLSLECTVEGTSNPNLYWYRQAAGRGLQLLFYSVGIGQISSEVPQNLSASRPQDRQFILSSKKLLLSDSGFYLCAWRRNWTSGRADSYNEQFFGPGTRLTVL.

This chain uses TRBV28 with TRBJ2-7; D is perhaps TRBD2 (6 bases). The V end was cut by 4 bases, the J end by 0 bases, with 19 bases between. Germline V gives CDR1 MDHEN, CDR2 SYDVKM. The CDR3 is 17 residues long. This CDR3 is CASSSPSSGSSSYEQYF. The CDR3 nucleotides are TGTGCCAGCAGTTCACCTTCGAGCGGGTCCAGCTCCTACGAGCAGTACTTC.

The chain recombines TRBV18 with TRBJ2-7; TRBD1 aligns across 8 bases. The CDR3 extends over 14 amino acids. V shed 5 bases and J 2 bases; nucleotides not matched to a gene: 5. Germline V gives CDR1 KGHSH, CDR2 LQKENI. The DNA for the CDR3 is TGTGCCAGCTCAGCCGGACAGGGAACCTACGAGCAGTACTTC. It is translated as CASSAGQGTYEQYF.

V gene TRBV18 combines with J gene TRBJ2-1; 7 bases fit TRBD1. Germline CDR1 KGHSH, CDR2 LQKENI. CDR3 length: 16 amino acids. The ends lost 6 bases at V and 7 bases at J; junction bases unmatched: 15. CDR3 DNA sequence: TGTGCCAGCTCTACAACCGCCGGGACAGCCTTTAATGAGCAGTTCTTC. It specifies CASSTTAGTAFNEQFF.

The chain is built from TRBV21-1 and TRBJ1-6; TRBD1, the table's D call, was not compared with the DNA. TRBV21-1 is reported as a pseudogene. This CDR3 is built from 15 residues. The CDR3: CASSNRDRVNSPLHF. The CDR3 nucleotides read TGTGCCAGCAGCAACCGGGACAGGGTTAATTCACCCCTCCACTTT.

The chain combines TRBV7-2 with TRBJ1-1; a possible D gene is TRBD1 (5 bases). The CDR3 runs to 15 residues. Germline values: CDR1 SGHTA, CDR2 FQGNSA. Trimming cost V 5 bases and J 2 bases, with 15 bases left between them. CDR3 region: CASSGGGGVNTEAFF. The CDR3 DNA is TGTGCCAGCAGCGGAGGTGGAGGGGTCAACACTGAAGCTTTCTTT.

The rearrangement joins TRBV27 to TRBJ1-2, with D possibly being TRBD1 (6 bases). CDR1 and CDR2 (germline): MNHEY, SMNVEV (reference sequence). Trimming took 3 bases from V and 8 from J, leaving 13 bases between them. This CDR3 has 13 residues. CDR3 sequence: CASSFWGGGGYTF. In DNA form, the CDR3 reads TGTGCCAGCAGTTTTTGGGGGGGCGGAGGCTACACCTTC.

DNA of the CDR3: TGCGCCAGCAGCTTAAGAGATTCGAACACTGAAGCTTTCTTT. Translation gives CASSLRDSNTEAFF. This chain uses TRBV5-1 with TRBJ1-1; D is undetermined. This CDR3 contains 14 residues. CDR1 and CDR2 from the germline V gene are SGHRS and YFSETQ. V was pared by 2 bases and J by 1 base, with 9 bases between. The whole variable domain, filled in from reference TRBV5-1 and TRBJ1-1, reads KAGVTQTPRYLIKTRGQQVTLSCSPISGHRSVSWYQQTPGQGLQFLFEYFSETQRNKGNFPGRFSGRQFSNSRSEMNVSTLELGDSALYLCASSLRDSNTEAFFGQGTRLTVV.

The V and J genes are TRBV30 and TRBJ1-3; D possibly corresponds to TRBD1 (6 bases). Germline V CDR1 and CDR2: GTSNPN, SVGIG (reference sequence). This CDR3 spans 13 amino acids. V was pared by 5 bases and J by 3 bases, with 11 bases between. CDR3 protein: CAWSGVRGNTIYF. CDR3 DNA sequence: TGTGCCTGGTCAGGGGTGCGTGGAAACACCATATATTTT.

In its sample, this clone was seen once. The J gene is TRBJ2-1, the V gene TRBV28; a weak D match, TRBD1 (6 bases). Trimming took off 7 bases at V and 3 bases at J, with 19 bases between the two ends. Germline V lookup: CDR1 MDHEN, CDR2 SYDVKM. The CDR3 has 16 residues. CDR3 sequence reads: CASTFRWDTFYNEQFF. For the CDR3, the DNA is TGTGCCAGCACTTTTAGGTGGGACACGTTCTACAATGAGCAGTTCTTC.

The gene calls are TRBV19 and TRBJ1-1; D may be TRBD1 (5 bases). CDR3 length: 15 amino acids. Germline V gene data show CDR1 as LNHDA and CDR2 as SQIVND (reference sequence). V was clipped by 3 bases and J by 1 base, with 12 bases between them. This CDR3 is CASSIEGLGNTEAFF. The CDR3 DNA reads as TGTGCCAGTAGTATCGAGGGGCTGGGGAACACTGAAGCTTTCTTT.